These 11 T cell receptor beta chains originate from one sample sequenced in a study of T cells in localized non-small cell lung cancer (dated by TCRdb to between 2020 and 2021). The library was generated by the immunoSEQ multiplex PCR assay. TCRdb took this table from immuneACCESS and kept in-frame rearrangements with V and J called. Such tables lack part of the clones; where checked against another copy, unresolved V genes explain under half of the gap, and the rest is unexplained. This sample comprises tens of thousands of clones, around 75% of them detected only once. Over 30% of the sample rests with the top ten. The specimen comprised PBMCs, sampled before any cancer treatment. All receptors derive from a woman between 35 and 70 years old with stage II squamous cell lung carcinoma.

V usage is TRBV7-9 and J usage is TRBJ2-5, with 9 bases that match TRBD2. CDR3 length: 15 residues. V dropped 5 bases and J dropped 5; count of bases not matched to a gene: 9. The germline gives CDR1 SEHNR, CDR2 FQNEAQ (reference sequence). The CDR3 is CASSDSGRGIETQYF. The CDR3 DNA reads TGTGCCAGCAGCGATAGCGGGAGAGGTATCGAGACCCAGTACTTC. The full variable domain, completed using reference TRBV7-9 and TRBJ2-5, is DTGVSQNPRHKITKRGQNVTFRCDPISEHNRLYWYRQTLGQGPEFLTYFQNEAQLEKSRLLSDRFSAERPKGSFSTLEIQRTEQGDSAMYLCASSDSGRGIETQYFGPGTRLLVL.

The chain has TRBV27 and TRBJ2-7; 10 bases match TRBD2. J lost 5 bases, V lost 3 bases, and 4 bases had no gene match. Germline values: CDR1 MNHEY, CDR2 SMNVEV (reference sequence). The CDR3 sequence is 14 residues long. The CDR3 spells CASSFQGTSDEQYF. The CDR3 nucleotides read TGTGCCAGCAGTTTCCAGGGGACTAGCGACGAGCAGTACTTC.

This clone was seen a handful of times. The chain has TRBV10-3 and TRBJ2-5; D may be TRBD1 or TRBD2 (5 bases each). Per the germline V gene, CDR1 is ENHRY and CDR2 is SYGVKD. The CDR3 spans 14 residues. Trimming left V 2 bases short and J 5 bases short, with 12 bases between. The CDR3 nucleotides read TGTGCCATCAGTGAGCCGAGGGCAGGGGAGACCCAGTACTTC. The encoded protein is CAISEPRAGETQYF.

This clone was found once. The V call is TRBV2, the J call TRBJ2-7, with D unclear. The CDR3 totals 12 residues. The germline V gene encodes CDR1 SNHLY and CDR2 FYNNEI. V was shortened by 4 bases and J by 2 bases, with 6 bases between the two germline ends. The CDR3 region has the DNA TGTGCCAGCAGTGGACGGACCTACGAGCAGTACTTC. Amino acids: CASSGRTYEQYF.

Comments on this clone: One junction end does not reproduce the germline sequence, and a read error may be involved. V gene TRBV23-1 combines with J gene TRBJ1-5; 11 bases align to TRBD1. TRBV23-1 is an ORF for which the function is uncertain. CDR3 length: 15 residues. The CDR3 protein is CASSTQGTGGQAQHF. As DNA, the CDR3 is TGCGCCAGCAGTACTCAGGGGACAGGGGGTCAGGCCCAGCATTTT.

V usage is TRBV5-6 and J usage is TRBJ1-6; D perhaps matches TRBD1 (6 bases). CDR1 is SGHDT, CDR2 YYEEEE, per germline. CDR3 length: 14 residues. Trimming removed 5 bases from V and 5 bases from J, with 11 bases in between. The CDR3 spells CASSSQGNNSPLHF. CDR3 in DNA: TGTGCCAGCAGTTCACAGGGAAATAATTCACCCCTCCACTTT.

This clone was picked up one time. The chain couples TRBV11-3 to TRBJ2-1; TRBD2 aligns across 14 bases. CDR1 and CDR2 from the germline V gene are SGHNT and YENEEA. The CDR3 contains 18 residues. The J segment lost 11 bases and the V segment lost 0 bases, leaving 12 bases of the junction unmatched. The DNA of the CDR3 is TGTGCCAGCAGCTTAGATCTAGGGACTAGCGGGAGCTCGGGGCAGCAGTTCTTC. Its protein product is CASSLDLGTSGSSGQQFF.

The CDR3: CASSLDGTPYEQYV. CDR3 coding DNA: TGTGCCAGCAGCTTGGATGGGACTCCCTACGAGCAGTACGTC. The rearrangement uses TRBV5-6 and TRBJ2-7; perhaps TRBD2 as D (6 bases). The V end was cut by 0 bases, the J end by 2 bases, with 9 bases between. CDR1 is SGHDT, CDR2 YYEEEE, per germline. The CDR3 is 14 residues long.

This CDR3 is CASSFSGRGQTGELFF. The CDR3 nucleotides read TGTGCCAGCAGTTTTTCGGGCAGGGGGCAAACCGGGGAGCTGTTTTTT. The J gene is TRBJ2-2, the V gene TRBV28, with 8 bases lining up with TRBD1. The CDR3 sequence is 16 residues long. After removal of 3 bases from V and 5 bases from J, the junction contained 8 bases not matched to a gene. CDR1 MDHEN and CDR2 SYDVKM come from the germline V gene.

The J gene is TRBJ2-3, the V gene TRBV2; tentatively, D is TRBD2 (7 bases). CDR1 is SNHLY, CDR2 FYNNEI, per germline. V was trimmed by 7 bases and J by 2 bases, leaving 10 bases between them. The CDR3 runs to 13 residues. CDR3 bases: TGTGCCAGCACAGGGGACTACACAGATACGCAGTATTTT. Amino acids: CASTGDYTDTQYF.

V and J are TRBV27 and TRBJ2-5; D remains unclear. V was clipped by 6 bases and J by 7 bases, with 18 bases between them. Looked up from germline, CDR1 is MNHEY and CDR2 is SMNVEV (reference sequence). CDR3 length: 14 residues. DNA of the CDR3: TGTGCCAGCAGCCCTGACAACCGAGGTGTGACCCAGTACTTC. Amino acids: CASSPDNRGVTQYF.